A selection of T cell receptor beta chains follows, all from one sample in a study of OX40 agonist ivuxolimab in advanced cancers. Libraries were prepared by immunoSEQ multiplex PCR; TCRdb keeps only in-frame clonotypes and omits some of them. The sample has about 86,000 clones; more than 85% are singletons. This specimen consisted of CD4+ or CD8+ T cells sorted from blood, obtained in a trial of the OX40 agonist ivuxolimab. These receptors were taken from an adult with an advanced solid tumor such as melanoma, head and neck, liver or kidney cancer. The CDR3 runs from the conserved cysteine through the conserved F or W. Each record gives: clone size, J gene, V gene, D gene, CDR3 protein, CDR3 DNA. The D gene is left open where the match is weak. Rows give clone size only sometimes, using once, few, many, or a class for an expanded clone.

>.|TRBJ2-5|TRBV4-2|.
CASSRDLEETQYF
TGTGCCAGCAGCCGAGACCTCGAGGAGACCCAGTACTTC
>.|TRBJ1-5|TRBV7-9|.
CASSPGPSQPQHF
TGTGCCAGCAGCCCAGGCCCCAGTCAGCCCCAGCATTTT
>few|TRBJ2-7|TRBV10-3|.
CAISVTTRGRNEQYF
TGTGCCATCAGTGTAACGACCAGGGGACGGAACGAGCAGTACTTC
>.|TRBJ2-3|TRBV5-1|.
CASSLTGKFTDTQYF
TGCGCCAGCAGCCTCACGGGAAAATTCACAGATACGCAGTATTTT
>.|TRBJ1-2|TRBV19|TRBD1
CASSIGQTGARGYTF
TGTGCCAGTAGTATAGGGCAGACAGGGGCGCGAGGCTACACCTTC
>.|TRBJ1-3|TRBV11-3|.
CASSLVQGNTIYF
TGTGCCAGCAGCTTAGTCCAAGGAAACACCATATATTTT
>.|TRBJ1-1|TRBV4-3|.
CASSRGINTEAFF
TGCGCCAGCAGCCGGGGAATCAACACTGAAGCTTTCTTT
>.|TRBJ2-3|TRBV5-1|.
CASSPPRVEGTDTQYF
TGCGCCAGCAGCCCCCCTCGCGTTGAGGGGACAGATACGCAGTATTTT
>.|TRBJ2-7|TRBV7-2|TRBD1
CASRPGQPSYEQYF
TGTGCCAGCAGGCCGGGACAGCCTTCCTACGAGCAGTACTTC
>once|TRBJ2-2|TRBV6-5|TRBD2
CASTASGSHGELFF
TGTGCCAGCACGGCTAGCGGGAGTCACGGGGAGCTGTTTTTT
>.|TRBJ2-7|TRBV28|.
CASKRTSYEQYF
TGTGCCAGCAAAAGAACCTCCTACGAGCAGTACTTC
>.|TRBJ1-4|TRBV6-6|TRBD1
CASGPGQGREKLFF
TGTGCCAGCGGACCGGGACAGGGGAGAGAAAAACTGTTTTTT
>.|TRBJ1-1|TRBV5-4|.
CASSFLGTNTEAFF
TGTGCCAGCAGCTTTTTAGGGACCAACACTGAAGCTTTCTTT
>.|TRBJ2-2|TRBV5-5|.
CASSLRGSDTGELFF
TGTGCCAGCAGCTTGCGGGGGAGTGACACCGGGGAGCTGTTTTTT
>.|TRBJ2-2|TRBV6-1|.
CASSELTTGTGELFF
TGTGCCAGCAGTGAGCTCACGACAGGAACCGGGGAGCTGTTTTTT
>.|TRBJ2-3|TRBV5-1|.
CASSLAGWSSTDTQYF
TGCGCCAGCAGCTTGGCCGGGTGGAGCTCGACAGATACGCAGTATTTT